The 18 T cell receptor beta chains given below trace back to one sample, sequenced in a study of blood T cell repertoires in COVID-19. The method was immunoSEQ multiplex PCR; TCRdb's version includes in-frame clones alone and lacks a portion of them. The sample comprises about 270,000 clones, about 88% of which are singletons, and around 3% rests with the top ten. The sequencing input was PBMCs or T cells enriched from blood (not recorded which). The receptors shown here come from a woman aged 45-65 years who had recovered from COVID-19.

The rearrangement links TRBV4-3 to TRBJ2-3; D gene uncertain. Trimming removed 0 bases from V and 9 bases from J, with 13 bases in between. This CDR3 is built from 14 residues. In germline, CDR1 is LGHNA, CDR2 YSLEER. The CDR3, as DNA: TGCGCCAGCAGCCAAGAGCCAGAGCTAGGCACGCAGTATTTT. Its translation is CASSQEPELGTQYF.

The CDR3 region is CASSRPGESTEAFF. In DNA, the CDR3 is TGTGCCAGCAGCCGTCCAGGGGAGTCCACTGAAGCTTTCTTT. V is TRBV3-1 (or the pseudogene TRBV3-2) and J is TRBJ1-1, with D tentatively TRBD1 (6 bases). The CDR3 is made up of 14 amino acids. V lost 4 bases and J 4 bases, leaving 13 bases between the germline ends. CDR1 and CDR2 (germline): LGHDT, YNNKEL (reference sequence).

The rearrangement uses TRBV6-5 and TRBJ2-7; weak D call: TRBD1 (5 bases). Deletions cut 4 bases from V and 3 bases from J, with 7 bases between. The CDR3 is 12 residues long. CDR1 is MNHEY, CDR2 SVGAGI, per germline. CDR3 coding DNA: TGTGCCAGCAGTTTGGGGCTCTACGAGCAGTACTTC. Its translation is CASSLGLYEQYF.

The chain links TRBV10-1 to TRBJ1-5, with D tentatively TRBD1 (6 bases). The CDR3 covers 16 residues. V was trimmed by 9 bases and J by 3 bases, leaving 21 bases between them. Germline V gene lookup returns CDR1 WNHNN and CDR2 SYGVQD (reference sequence). The CDR3 is CARVLGQINSNQPQHF. The CDR3 DNA sequence: TGCGCCAGGGTCCTGGGACAAATAAATTCCAATCAGCCCCAGCATTTT.

The chain uses TRBV6-1 and TRBJ2-2; 13 positions agree with TRBD2. CDR3 size: 19 residues. Germline CDR1 MNHNS, CDR2 SASEGT. Trimming removed 4 bases from V and 0 bases from J; junction bases left unmatched: 8. In DNA, the CDR3 is TGTGCCAGCAGTGGACGACTAGCGGGAGGCCTCACGAACACCGGGGAGCTGTTTTTT. Protein: CASSGRLAGGLTNTGELFF.

This clone was observed a single time. The genes are TRBV18 and TRBJ2-5; the match to TRBD1 covers 9 bases. The V segment lost 1 base and the J segment 5 bases; nucleotides outside the gene matches: 8. The germline gives CDR1 KGHSH, CDR2 LQKENI. The CDR3 spans 16 residues. In DNA form, the CDR3 reads TGTGCCAGCTCACCACGTCCGGGACAGGGTCAGGAGACCCAGTACTTC. As protein: CASSPRPGQGQETQYF.

The rearrangement uses TRBV7-2 and TRBJ2-3; 8 bases line up with TRBD2. The germline CDR1 and CDR2 sequences are SGHTA and FQGNSA. The CDR3 spans 15 residues. The ends lost 2 bases at V and 5 bases at J; junction bases unmatched: 6. CDR3 in amino acids: CASSLLRAGGDTQYF. The CDR3 coding sequence is TGTGCCAGCAGCTTATTAAGGGCGGGAGGAGATACGCAGTATTTT.

The chain joins TRBV9 to TRBJ1-3, with D hard to call. Trimming stripped 0 bases from V and 0 bases from J, with 13 bases between. This CDR3 contains 17 residues. Germline lookup yields CDR1 SGDLS and CDR2 YYNGEE. CDR3 in DNA: TGTGCCAGCAGCGTAGGCGTCAGGTCCACCTCTGGAAACACCATATATTTT. As protein: CASSVGVRSTSGNTIYF.

The chain employs TRBV4-3 and TRBJ2-1; 9 nucleotides match TRBD1. V gave up 1 base and J gave up 1 base; unmatched junction bases: 8. CDR3 length equals 18 residues. Germline assignment: CDR1 LGHNA and CDR2 YSLEER. The CDR3 DNA follows: TGCGCCAGCAGCCAAGTCTATTCGGACAGGGGTTCCTACAATGAGCAGTTCTTC. It yields the protein CASSQVYSDRGSYNEQFF.

The chain recombines TRBV7-2 with TRBJ1-4; 8 bases are shared with TRBD1. CDR1 is SGHTA and CDR2 is FQGNSA in the germline V gene. Losses at the gene ends were 1 base for V and 7 bases for J; bases not matched to a gene: 2. This CDR3 contains 14 residues. CDR3 coding DNA: TGTGCCAGCAGCTTAGGGACAGGGCTTGAAAAACTGTTTTTT. Its translation is CASSLGTGLEKLFF.

The chain combines TRBV7-2 with TRBJ2-1, with 8 bases fitting TRBD1. J lost 3 bases, V lost 4 bases, and 5 bases had no gene match. The CDR3 length is 15 residues. The germline V gene encodes CDR1 SGHTA and CDR2 FQGNSA. The CDR3 region is CASSSRTGLYNEQFF. The CDR3, as DNA: TGTGCCAGCAGCTCTAGGACAGGGCTCTACAATGAGCAGTTCTTC.

This clone was counted a few times. The V gene is TRBV7-2, the J gene TRBJ2-3, with unresolved D. This CDR3 spans 12 amino acids. Germline V gene lookup returns CDR1 SGHTA and CDR2 FQGNSA. Deletions cut 2 bases from V and 4 bases from J, with 4 bases between. CDR3 sequence reads: CASSLYADTQYF. The CDR3 coding sequence is TGTGCCAGCAGCTTATATGCAGATACGCAGTATTTT.

The chain recombines TRBV19 with TRBJ2-3; TRBD1 agrees at 7 bases. Per germline, CDR1 LNHDA and CDR2 SQIVND (reference sequence). V dropped 7 bases and J dropped 4; count of bases not matched to a gene: 17. This CDR3 is built from 17 residues. The CDR3 reads CASTPSLGQGEPDTQYF. Here the CDR3 DNA reads TGTGCCAGTACCCCAAGCCTCGGGCAGGGGGAGCCAGATACGCAGTATTTT.

The chain is built from TRBV28 and TRBJ2-7, with D possibly TRBD2 on 5 matching bases. From germline, CDR1 is MDHEN and CDR2 SYDVKM. The CDR3 covers 14 residues. Between the trimmed V and J ends, which lost 1 base and 5 bases, there was a span of 12 bases. CDR3 bases: TGTGCCAGCAGTTTATTAGGGAGATATAACGAGCAGTACTTC. Its protein is CASSLLGRYNEQYF.

This clone was detected only once. V is TRBV7-8 and J is TRBJ2-7; 9 nucleotides agree with TRBD1. The CDR3 extends over 14 amino acids. V lost 2 bases to trimming and J lost 3 bases; unmatched junction nucleotides: 2. CDR1 is SGHVS and CDR2 is FQNEAQ in the germline V gene. The CDR3 nucleotides read TGTGCCAGCAGCTTAAGGACAGGGGTCTACGAGCAGTACTTC. Encoded protein: CASSLRTGVYEQYF.

The J gene is TRBJ2-2, the V gene TRBV9; D possibly corresponds to TRBD2 (5 bases). The ends were cut back, 5 bases at V and 3 bases at J, with 11 bases in the middle. The CDR3 contains 14 residues. Germline V gives CDR1 SGDLS, CDR2 YYNGEE. For the CDR3, the DNA is TGTGCCAGCAGTCCCTACGGGGACACCGGGGAGCTGTTTTTT. This gives the protein CASSPYGDTGELFF.

The chain has TRBV27 and TRBJ1-4; D is perhaps TRBD1 (5 bases). Deletions cut 0 bases from V and 10 bases from J, with 9 bases between. In germline, CDR1 is MNHEY, CDR2 SMNVEV (reference sequence). The CDR3 totals 13 residues. This chain's CDR3 is CASSLSSGGKLFF. In DNA form, the CDR3 reads TGTGCCAGCAGTTTATCGTCGGGGGGAAAACTGTTTTTT.

The V call is TRBV19, the J call TRBJ2-5; 9 bases match TRBD1. The length of the CDR3 is 14 residues. V lost 6 bases and J lost 1; bases outside the gene matches: 3. The germline V gene encodes CDR1 LNHDA and CDR2 SQIVND (reference sequence). The DNA for the CDR3 is TGTGCCAGTAGGAAACAGGGGGCCCAAGAGACCCAGTACTTC. Amino acid sequence: CASRKQGAQETQYF.